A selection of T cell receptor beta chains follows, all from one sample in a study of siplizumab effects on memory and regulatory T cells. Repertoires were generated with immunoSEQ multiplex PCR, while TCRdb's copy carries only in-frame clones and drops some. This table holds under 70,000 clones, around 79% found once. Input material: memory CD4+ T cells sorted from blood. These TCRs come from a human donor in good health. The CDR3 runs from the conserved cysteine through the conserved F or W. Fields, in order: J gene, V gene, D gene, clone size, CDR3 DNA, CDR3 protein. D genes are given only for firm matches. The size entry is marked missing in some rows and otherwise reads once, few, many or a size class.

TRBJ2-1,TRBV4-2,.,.,TGTGCCAGCAGCCAAGATGAGGGCTCTGAGCAGTTCTTC,CASSQDEGSEQFF
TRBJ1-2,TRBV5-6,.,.,TGTGCCAGCAGCTTGGACAGGGCCATGACCCGTTCTCATGGCTACACCTTC,CASSLDRAMTRSHGYTF
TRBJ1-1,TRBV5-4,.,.,TGTGCCAGCAGCTCGGGAGGTTCCTCACCCTCGGGGGACACTGAAGCTTTCTTT,CASSSGGSSPSGDTEAFF
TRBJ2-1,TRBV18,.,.,TGTGCCAGCTCCCGGGAAGGGGCCCGGTACAATGAGCAGTTCTTC,CASSREGARYNEQFF
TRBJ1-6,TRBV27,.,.,TGTGCCAGCAGGGGAGACAGAAATAATTCACCCCTCCACTTT,CASRGDRNNSPLHF
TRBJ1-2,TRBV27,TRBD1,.,TGTGCCAGCAGTTACCGGGACAGGGGGGCGGAGGGCTACACCTTC,CASSYRDRGAEGYTF
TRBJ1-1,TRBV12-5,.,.,TGTGCTAGTGGTTCGGTACGCATGAACACTGAAGCTTTCTTT,CASGSVRMNTEAFF
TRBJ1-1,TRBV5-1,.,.,TGCGCCAGCAGCTTGCAAACCTCCTTAGGGGATGAAGCTTTCTTT,CASSLQTSLGDEAFF
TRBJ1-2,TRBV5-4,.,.,TGTGCCAGCAGCTCTAGGGAAAGTGCCTATGGCTACACCTTC,CASSSRESAYGYTF
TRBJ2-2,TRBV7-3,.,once,TGTGCCAGCAGCTACCTAGGCGCCACCAACACCGGGGAGCTGTTTTTT,CASSYLGATNTGELFF
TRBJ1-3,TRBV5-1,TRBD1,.,TGCGCCAGCAGCCTAACCCGGGACAGCCTCTCTGGAAACACCATATATTTT,CASSLTRDSLSGNTIYF
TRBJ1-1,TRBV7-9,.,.,TGTGCCAGCAGCTCAAGCCCGGGGGTGGACACTGAAGCTTTCTTT,CASSSSPGVDTEAFF
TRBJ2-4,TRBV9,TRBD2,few,TGTGCCAGCAGCGTTGGGACTAGCGGGGGGATGAAAAACATTCAGTACTTC,CASSVGTSGGMKNIQYF
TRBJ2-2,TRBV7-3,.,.,TGTGCCAGCAGCTTAGCGGGGGCAAACACCGGGGAGCTGTTTTTT,CASSLAGANTGELFF
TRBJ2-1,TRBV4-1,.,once,TGCGCCAGCAGCCGGGGTGGGGTAGCGGTCCTTGGCAATGAGCAGTTCTTC,CASSRGGVAVLGNEQFF
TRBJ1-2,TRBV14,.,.,TGTGCCAGCAGCCAAGATCAGGTCCTCTATGGCTACACCTTC,CASSQDQVLYGYTF
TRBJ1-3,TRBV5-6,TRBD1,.,TGTGCCAGCAGCCCGGGGACAGGGAGGTCCGGAAACACCATATATTTT,CASSPGTGRSGNTIYF
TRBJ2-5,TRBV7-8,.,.,TGTGCCAGCAGCTTAGAGGGGAAACAAGAGACCCAGTACTTC,CASSLEGKQETQYF
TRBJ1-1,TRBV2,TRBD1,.,TGTGCCAGCAGTTCCAGGGGGTCTGAAGCTTTCTTT,CASSSRGSEAFF
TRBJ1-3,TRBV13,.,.,TGTGCCAGCAGCTTAGAGTCCGGGCCTGGAAACACCATATATTTT,CASSLESGPGNTIYF
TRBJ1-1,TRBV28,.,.,TGTGCCAGCAGTGACACTGAAGCTTTCTTT,CASSDTEAFF
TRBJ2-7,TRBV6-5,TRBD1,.,TGTGCCAGCAGCTACAGGGGAAACGAGCAGTACTTC,CASSYRGNEQYF
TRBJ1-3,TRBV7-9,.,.,TGTGCCAGCCTATTACCCTCCTCTGGAAACACCATATATTTT,CASLLPSSGNTIYF
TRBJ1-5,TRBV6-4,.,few,TGTGCCAGCAGCCAGGAATCGGGGGGCAATCAGCCCCAGCATTTT,CASSQESGGNQPQHF
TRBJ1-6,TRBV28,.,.,TGTGCCAGCATTCCAACAGCTTATAATTCACCCCTCCACTTT,CASIPTAYNSPLHF
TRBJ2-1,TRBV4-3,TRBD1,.,TGCGCCAGCAGCCGCTCCAGGGGGTACAATGAGCAGTTCTTC,CASSRSRGYNEQFF
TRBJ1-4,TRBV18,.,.,TGTGCCAGCTCACCCCAAGACTTGGGGGAAAAACTGTTTTTT,CASSPQDLGEKLFF
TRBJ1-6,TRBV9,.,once,TGTGCCAGCAGCGTAGGACACGGAAATTCACCCCTCCACTTT,CASSVGHGNSPLHF
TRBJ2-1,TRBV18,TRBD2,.,TGTGCCAGCTCACCTACTAGCGGGGGGGCCTATGAGCAGTTCTTC,CASSPTSGGAYEQFF
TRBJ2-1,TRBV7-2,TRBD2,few,TGTGCCAGCGAGCGGGGGGGCCTAAATGAGCAGTTCTTC,CASERGGLNEQFF
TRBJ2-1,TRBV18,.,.,TGTGCCAGCTCAGGTAGCGACCATGAGCAGTTCTTC,CASSGSDHEQFF
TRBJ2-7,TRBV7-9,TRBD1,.,TGTGCCAGCAGATCGGGACAGGGACGCTACGAGCAGTACTTC,CASRSGQGRYEQYF
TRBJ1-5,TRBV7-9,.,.,TGTGCCAGCAGCTTAACGGGTAGAACTGTTGGTAGCAATCAGCCCCAGCATTTT,CASSLTGRTVGSNQPQHF
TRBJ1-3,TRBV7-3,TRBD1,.,TGTGCCAGCAGCTTAGGGACAGTTGGAAACACCATATATTTT,CASSLGTVGNTIYF
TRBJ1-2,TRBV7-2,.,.,TGTGCCAGCAGCGAAGTGTATGGCTACACCTTC,CASSEVYGYTF
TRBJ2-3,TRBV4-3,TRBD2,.,TGCGCCAGCAGCCAAATTTTAGCGGGGGGCCTTACAGATACGCAGTATTTT,CASSQILAGGLTDTQYF
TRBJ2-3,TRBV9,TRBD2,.,TGTGCCAGCAGCATTAGCGGGACTGGCACAGATACGCAGTATTTT,CASSISGTGTDTQYF
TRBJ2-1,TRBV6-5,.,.,TGTGCCAGCAGTCTTCACGGACTATACAATGAGCAGTTCTTC,CASSLHGLYNEQFF
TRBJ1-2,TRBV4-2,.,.,TGTGCCAGCAGCCAAGACAGCAACTATGGCTACACCTTC,CASSQDSNYGYTF
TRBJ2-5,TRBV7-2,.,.,TGTGCCAGCAGCTTAGACTACCCCGCCCCAGAGACCCAGTACTTC,CASSLDYPAPETQYF
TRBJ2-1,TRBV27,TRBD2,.,TGTGCCAGCAGTTCAAGCGGGGGGGCCTCAGGAGAGCAGTTCTTC,CASSSSGGASGEQFF
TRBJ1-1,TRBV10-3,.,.,TGTGCCATGAGGGGTAGGACAGAGAACACTGAAGCTTTCTTT,CAMRGRTENTEAFF
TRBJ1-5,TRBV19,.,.,TGTGCCAGTAGTATAGGGGGGGGGTCCAATCAGCCCCAGCATTTT,CASSIGGGSNQPQHF
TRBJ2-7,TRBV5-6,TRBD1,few,TGTGCCAGCACCCGGACAGGGGGCTCCTCCTACGAGCAGTACTTC,CASTRTGGSSYEQYF
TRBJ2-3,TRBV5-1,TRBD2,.,TGCGCCAGCAGCTTGGGTACTAGCGGACCAGATACGCAGTATTTT,CASSLGTSGPDTQYF
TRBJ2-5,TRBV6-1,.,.,TGTGCCAGCAGCCTTGGGGGGACCCAGTACTTC,CASSLGGTQYF
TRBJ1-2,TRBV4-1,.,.,TGCGCCAGCAGCCAAGATAACCGGCCGGTCTATGGCTACACCTTC,CASSQDNRPVYGYTF
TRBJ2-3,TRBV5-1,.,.,TGCGCCAGCAGGGACTCCGGCACAGATACGCAGTATTTT,CASRDSGTDTQYF
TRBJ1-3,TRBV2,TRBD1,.,TGTGCCAGCACCAGGTGGACAGGAGTTGGAAACACCATATATTTT,CASTRWTGVGNTIYF
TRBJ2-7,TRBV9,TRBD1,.,TGTGCCAGCAGCGTACGAAGTGACAGGGGGAACGAGCAGTACTTC,CASSVRSDRGNEQYF
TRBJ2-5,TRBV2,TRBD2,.,TGTGCCAGCAGTGAACGGCTAGCGGGGGACCAACGAAAGGAGACCCAGTACTTC,CASSERLAGDQRKETQYF
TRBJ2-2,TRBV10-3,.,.,TGTGCCATCAGTGAGAAACGGGGGACCGGGGAGCTGTTTTTT,CAISEKRGTGELFF
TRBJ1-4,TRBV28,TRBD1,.,TGTGCCAGCAGCCCCAGCGGACAGGGTAGGGGCGAAAAACTGTTTTTT,CASSPSGQGRGEKLFF
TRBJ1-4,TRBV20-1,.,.,TGCAGTGCTATAACTAATGAAAAACTGTTTTTT,CSAITNEKLFF
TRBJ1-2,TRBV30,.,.,TGTGCCTGGAGTGTCACTCCTAACTATGGCTACACCTTC,CAWSVTPNYGYTF
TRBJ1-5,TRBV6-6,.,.,TGTGCCAGCAGTCAGACTAGTAGCAGCAATCAGCCCCAGCATTTT,CASSQTSSSNQPQHF
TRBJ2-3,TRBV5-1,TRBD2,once,TGCGCCAGCAGCTTTGGGGGACTAGCGACAGATACGCAGTATTTT,CASSFGGLATDTQYF
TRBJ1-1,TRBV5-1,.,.,TGCGCCAGCAGCCCGCGGGATGGACTGGAAGCTTTCTTT,CASSPRDGLEAFF
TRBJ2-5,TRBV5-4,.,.,TGTGCCAGCAGCTTGGTCCAAGAGACCCAGTACTTC,CASSLVQETQYF
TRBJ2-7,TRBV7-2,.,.,TGTGCCAGCAGCTTAGCCATGGGGACCTACGAGCAGCACTTC,CASSLAMGTYEQHF